These 32 T cell receptor beta chains came from one sample sequenced in a study of response to subunit inactivated influenza vaccine. A single record per CDR3 protein comes from TCRdb applying MiXCR to the RT-PCR reads. The sample records around 760,000 distinct CDR3 sequences, around 14% being singletons. Sequenced here: PBMCs from blood, sampled less than 15 days before vaccination. The source is a man in his fifties who received an inactivated influenza vaccine.

This clonotype has more than one count but fewer than ten. This chain links TRBV20-1 with TRBJ1-5, with D possibly matching TRBD1 (6 bases). The length of the CDR3 is 15 residues. Trimming removed 3 bases at V and 3 bases at J, with 15 bases between. Germline CDR1 reads DFQATT; CDR2 reads SNEGSKA (reference sequence). In nucleotides, the CDR3 is TGCAGTGCTAGTTCTGCAGGGGAATACAATCAGCCCCAGCATTTT. This encodes CSASSAGEYNQPQHF.

This clonotype was found once. The rearrangement links TRBV7-6 to TRBJ2-1; D might be TRBD2 (5 bases). The germline gives CDR1 SGHVS, CDR2 FNYEAQ. V lost 5 bases to trimming and J lost 12 bases, with 14 bases between them. The CDR3 totals 12 residues. This chain's CDR3 is CASSPAGAGQFF. DNA of the CDR3: TGTGCCAGCAGCCCCGCGGGTGCTGGGCAGTTCTTC.

This clonotype showed up just a few times. CDR3 sequence reads: CSARGDRTGGYTF. The CDR3 DNA reads TGCAGTGCTAGGGGGGACAGGACGGGAGGCTACACCTTC. The J gene is TRBJ1-2, the V gene TRBV20-1, with 8 positions matching TRBD1. The CDR3 has 13 residues. V lost 3 bases and J lost 8; bases outside the gene matches: 8. CDR1 is DFQATT and CDR2 is SNEGSKA in the germline V gene (reference sequence).

This clonotype was counted ten times or more. The chain is built from TRBV4-2 and TRBJ1-4, with 9 bases that match TRBD1. CDR1 and CDR2 (germline): LGHNA, YNFKEQ. With 3 bases clipped from V and 6 bases from J, the junction kept 11 bases outside the gene matches. The CDR3 sequence is 17 residues long. The CDR3 nucleotides read TGTGCCAGCAGCCAGTTTTTACAGGGGGCGCGATATGAAAAACTGTTTTTT. It yields the protein CASSQFLQGARYEKLFF.

The chain joins TRBV4-3 to TRBJ1-1, with TRBD1 matching 11 bases. CDR1 LGHNA and CDR2 YSLEER come from the germline V gene. Germline trimming cut 3 bases from V and 6 bases from J; bases unmatched to any gene: 6. This CDR3 spans 15 amino acids. Here the CDR3 reads CASSHGTGGDAEAFF. Written as DNA, the CDR3 is TGCGCCAGCAGCCACGGGACAGGGGGAGATGCTGAAGCTTTCTTT.

There are a few counts of this clonotype. The J gene is TRBJ2-1, the V gene TRBV5-1; TRBD2 aligns across 8 bases. Germline V gene sequence: CDR1 SGHRS, CDR2 YFSETQ. The CDR3 is 16 residues long. Trimming removed 0 bases from V and 14 bases from J; junction bases left unmatched: 16. CDR3 coding DNA: TGCGCCAGCAGCTTGGTAAGGGTTCGCCTTGGGACTAGAAAGTTCTTC. Protein: CASSLVRVRLGTRKFF.

This clonotype was detected only a few times. The CDR3 region is CASSLWGHTIDGYTF. CDR3 nucleotides: TGTGCCAGCAGTTTGTGGGGGCATACAATAGATGGCTACACCTTC. The V call is TRBV28, the J call TRBJ1-2; possible D gene TRBD1, 6 bases. Germline CDR1 MDHEN, CDR2 SYDVKM. Trimming cost V 3 bases and J 6 bases, with 17 bases left between them. CDR3 size: 15 residues.

In its sample, this clonotype was seen a few times. V gene TRBV15 combines with J gene TRBJ2-1, with 7 bases identical to TRBD2. This CDR3 spans 13 amino acids. CDR1 is LNHNV, CDR2 YYDKDF, per germline (reference sequence). V shed 6 bases and J 8 bases; nucleotides not matched to a gene: 7. Written as DNA, the CDR3 is TGTGCCACCAGTGCGGGAGTTGTCGATGAGCAGTTCTTC. Its translation is CATSAGVVDEQFF.

This clonotype was counted ten times or more. The J gene is TRBJ2-7, the V gene TRBV5-6; tentatively, D is TRBD1 (5 bases). Between the trimmed V and J ends, which lost 0 bases and 5 bases, there was a span of 9 bases. Germline V gene lookup returns CDR1 SGHDT and CDR2 YYEEEE. This CDR3 contains 13 residues. The CDR3 spells CASSLDRFHEQYF. As DNA, the CDR3 is TGTGCCAGCAGCTTGGACAGGTTTCACGAGCAGTACTTC.

This clonotype occurred a few times. The V call is TRBV6-5, the J call TRBJ2-1; TRBD1 or TRBD2 may be the D gene (5 bases each). Germline lookup yields CDR1 MNHEY and CDR2 SVGAGI. The ends were cut back, 2 bases at V and 2 bases at J, with 22 bases in the middle. The CDR3 has 19 amino acids. The CDR3 region is CASSYGLRDALRTYNEQFF. In nucleotides, the CDR3 is TGTGCCAGCAGTTACGGTCTACGGGACGCGCTGAGAACCTACAATGAGCAGTTCTTC.

In this sample, this clonotype turned up many times. The chain uses TRBV6-1 and TRBJ1-5; maybe TRBD1 (6 bases). Between the trimmed V and J ends, which lost 6 bases and 0 bases, there was a span of 12 bases. From germline, CDR1 is MNHNS and CDR2 SASEGT. This CDR3 spans 15 amino acids. The CDR3 DNA reads TGTGCCAGCAGCCGGACAGTTTATAGCAATCAGCCCCAGCATTTT. It yields the protein CASSRTVYSNQPQHF.

The V call is TRBV6-2 or TRBV6-3, the J call TRBJ2-6; the match to TRBD1 covers 8 bases. In germline, CDR1 is MNHEY, CDR2 SVGEGT. This CDR3 region has 17 residues. Trimming removed 6 bases from V and 4 bases from J; junction bases left unmatched: 11. The CDR3 region is CASRVVQGARGANVLTF. The DNA of the CDR3 is TGTGCCAGCAGAGTAGTCCAGGGGGCTAGGGGGGCCAACGTCCTGACTTTC.

This clonotype was seen repeatedly, ten times or more. The chain has TRBV28 and TRBJ1-5; D not certain. V shed 3 bases and J shed 5 bases, with 5 bases lying between them. The CDR3 sequence is 12 residues long. Per germline, CDR1 MDHEN and CDR2 SYDVKM. CDR3 coding DNA: TGTGCCAGCAGTTTTCTAGATCAGCCCCAGCATTTT. This translates into CASSFLDQPQHF.

V and J are TRBV6-4 and TRBJ2-1; D possibly corresponds to TRBD2 (6 bases). Trimming took 3 bases from V and 0 from J, leaving 12 bases between them. CDR1 and CDR2 from the germline V gene are MRHNA and SNTAGT. The CDR3 runs 16 residues. The DNA of the CDR3 is TGTGCCAGCAGTGAAAGGGACTTAAGCTCCTACAATGAGCAGTTCTTC. It translates to CASSERDLSSYNEQFF.

The V and J genes are TRBV2 and TRBJ2-3; D perhaps matches TRBD2 (5 bases). Germline values: CDR1 SNHLY, CDR2 FYNNEI. The V gene lost 3 bases and the J gene lost 4 bases, with 11 bases spanning the gap. CDR3 length equals 14 residues. CDR3: CASSEWGESDTQYF. The DNA of the CDR3 is TGTGCCAGCAGTGAGTGGGGAGAGTCAGATACGCAGTATTTT.

This clonotype has ten or more counts. The J gene is TRBJ1-2, the V gene TRBV4-2; no reliable D call. This CDR3 region has 14 residues. Germline V gene lookup returns CDR1 LGHNA and CDR2 YNFKEQ. The V and J ends lost 0 bases and 1 base respectively, with 6 bases between them. This CDR3 reads CASSQERSNYGYTF. CDR3 nucleotides: TGTGCCAGCAGCCAAGAGCGAAGTAACTATGGCTACACCTTC.

The V and J genes are TRBV6-1 and TRBJ2-7; 7 bases agree with TRBD1. The germline V gene has CDR1 MNHNS and CDR2 SASEGT. Losses at the gene ends were 6 bases for V and 1 base for J; bases not matched to a gene: 9. The CDR3 length is 15 residues. This CDR3 reads CASRPRQGWSYEQYF. CDR3 bases: TGTGCCAGCAGACCTCGACAGGGTTGGTCCTACGAGCAGTACTTC.

This clonotype was observed at least ten times. V is TRBV3-1 and J is TRBJ1-2; D is perhaps TRBD1 (6 bases). CDR3 length: 15 amino acids. V lost 0 bases and J 4 bases, leaving 12 bases between the germline ends. From germline, CDR1 is LGHDT and CDR2 YNNKEL (reference sequence). For the CDR3, the DNA is TGTGCCAGCAGCCAAGACCCAGGGGATTCCTATGGCTACACCTTC. This gives the protein CASSQDPGDSYGYTF.

The V and J genes are TRBV20-1 and TRBJ2-1; D tentatively fits TRBD1 or TRBD2 (5 bases each). The germline V gene encodes CDR1 DFQATT and CDR2 SNEGSKA (reference sequence). The CDR3 is made up of 13 amino acids. With 0 bases removed from V and 7 bases from J, the gap between germline ends came to 10 bases. The CDR3 nucleotides read TGCAGTGCTAGAGATCGTTGGGGGAATGAGCAGTTCTTC. Encoded protein: CSARDRWGNEQFF.

This clonotype has more than one count but fewer than ten. This chain connects TRBV28 to TRBJ2-1, with a weak D call TRBD2 (5 bases). The germline V gene has CDR1 MDHEN and CDR2 SYDVKM. V shed 7 bases and J shed 6 bases, with 10 bases lying between them. CDR3 length: 12 amino acids. CDR3 sequence: CASTQLGNEQFF. DNA of the CDR3: TGTGCCAGCACCCAACTAGGCAATGAGCAGTTCTTC.

There are a few counts of this clonotype. The chain links TRBV12-3 or TRBV12-4 to TRBJ1-2; maybe TRBD1 (5 bases). Trimming stripped 5 bases from V and 9 bases from J, with 13 bases between. The CDR3 extends over 12 amino acids. CDR3 protein: CASSTTGFSYTF. The CDR3, as DNA: TGTGCCAGCAGTACTACAGGATTCAGCTACACCTTC.

The rearrangement uses TRBV24-1 and TRBJ2-3; TRBD2 might be the D (6 bases). Germline V gene sequence: CDR1 KGHDR, CDR2 SFDVKD. The CDR3 loop spans 17 amino acids. Trimming shortened V by 0 bases and J by 0 bases, and 12 bases separated the two germline ends. CDR3 in amino acids: CATSDLRREASTDTQYF. DNA of the CDR3: TGTGCCACCAGTGATTTGAGGAGGGAGGCTAGCACAGATACGCAGTATTTT.

The chain has TRBV19 and TRBJ1-5, with a tentative D call TRBD1 (6 bases). The CDR3 sequence is 13 residues long. Trimming took off 7 bases at V and 4 bases at J, with 11 bases between the two ends. Germline assignment: CDR1 LNHDA and CDR2 SQIVND (reference sequence). The CDR3 nucleotides read TGTGCCAGTACATACAGGGTTAATCAGCCCCAGCATTTT. This sequence encodes CASTYRVNQPQHF.

There are a few counts of this clonotype. This chain connects TRBV20-1 to TRBJ2-3, with no clear D. CDR3 length equals 13 residues. Between the trimmed V and J ends, which lost 6 bases and 7 bases, there was a span of 17 bases. Germline values: CDR1 DFQATT, CDR2 SNEGSKA (reference sequence). The CDR3 coding sequence is TGCAGTGCGAGTGGTCCAGGTGTAAATACGCAGTATTTT. Translation: CSASGPGVNTQYF.

In its sample, this clonotype was seen a few times. The chain joins TRBV7-2 to TRBJ1-1; D is undetermined. Germline V gene lookup returns CDR1 SGHTA and CDR2 FQGNSA. This CDR3 has 14 amino acids. V was clipped by 5 bases and J by 5 bases, with 15 bases between them. CDR3 sequence reads: CASSPISGKTEAFF. The CDR3 DNA sequence: TGTGCCAGCAGCCCAATTTCCGGGAAAACTGAAGCTTTCTTT.

This sequence joins TRBV30 and TRBJ2-5; D unresolved. Trimming removed 1 base at V and 5 bases at J, with 8 bases between. This CDR3 has 12 amino acids. The germline gives CDR1 GTSNPN, CDR2 SVGIG (reference sequence). The CDR3 sequence: CAWSGVGETQYF. The CDR3 DNA reads as TGTGCCTGGAGTGGGGTGGGGGAGACCCAGTACTTC.

This sequence joins TRBV12-3 or TRBV12-4 and TRBJ2-1; 13 bases are a match to TRBD2. CDR3 length: 14 residues. The trim removed 6 bases at V and 12 bases at J, leaving 8 bases unmatched. The CDR3 region has the DNA TGTGCCAGCAGAACAGGGACTAGCGGGATGCGGCAGTTCTTC. Translating gives CASRTGTSGMRQFF.

The chain couples TRBV4-2 to TRBJ1-2, with D uncertain. CDR1 is LGHNA and CDR2 is YNFKEQ in the germline V gene. The CDR3 consists of 12 residues. V was trimmed by 0 bases and J by 8 bases, leaving 7 bases between them. The CDR3 loop reads CASSQDVGGYTF. The CDR3 bases are TGTGCCAGCAGCCAAGATGTCGGCGGCTACACCTTC.

This clonotype has a handful of counts. The chain recombines TRBV28 with TRBJ2-7; no firm D call. CDR1 MDHEN and CDR2 SYDVKM come from the germline V gene. Deletions cut 6 bases from V and 2 bases from J, with 8 bases between. CDR3 size: 12 residues. The CDR3 DNA follows: TGTGCCAGCAGACTTAATACCTACGAGCAGTACTTC. The encoded protein is CASRLNTYEQYF.

The V gene is TRBV30, the J gene TRBJ2-7; 7 positions match TRBD2. V gave up 1 base and J gave up 5 bases; unmatched junction bases: 2. Germline loops: CDR1 GTSNPN, CDR2 SVGIG (reference sequence). The CDR3 is made up of 12 amino acids. DNA of the CDR3: TGTGCCTGGAGTGGGGGGGGACACGAGCAGTACTTC. The encoded protein is CAWSGGGHEQYF. The entire variable domain, with the rest obtained from reference TRBV30 and TRBJ2-7, is as follows: SQTIHQWPATLVQPVGSPLSLECTVEGTSNPNLYWYRQAAGRGLQLLFYSVGIGQISSEVPQNLSASRPQDRQFILSSKKLLLSDSGFYLCAWSGGGHEQYFGPGTRLTVT.

There are many counts of this clonotype. The rearrangement uses TRBV4-3 and TRBJ2-1, with 11 bases lining up with TRBD2. This CDR3 spans 16 amino acids. Germline V gives CDR1 LGHNA, CDR2 YSLEER. With V trimmed by 4 bases and J by 7 bases, 9 bases remained unmatched. This CDR3 reads CASSPQPGLAANEQFF. The CDR3 nucleotides read TGCGCCAGCAGCCCACAACCGGGACTAGCGGCGAATGAGCAGTTCTTC.

This clonotype has ten or more counts. V gene TRBV11-3 combines with J gene TRBJ2-2, with D possibly being TRBD1 (6 bases). The germline V gene has CDR1 SGHNT and CDR2 YENEEA. This CDR3 has 16 residues. V shed 3 bases and J shed 6 bases, with 17 bases lying between them. The CDR3 DNA is TGTGCCAGCAGCTTGCAGGGGCAGAGTTTCCCCGGGGAGCTGTTTTTT. Amino acid sequence: CASSLQGQSFPGELFF. The entire variable domain, with the rest obtained from reference TRBV11-3 and TRBJ2-2, is as follows: EAGVVQSPRYKIIEKKQPVAFWCNPISGHNTLYWYLQNLGQGPELLIRYENEEAVDDSQLPKDRFSAERLKGVDSTLKIQPAELGDSAVYLCASSLQGQSFPGELFFGEGSRLTVL.